What follows are 25 T cell receptor beta chains derived from one specimen sequenced in a study of blood T cells in healthy people across ages. It was with a sample-barcoded 5' primer and a J-beta primer mix that a second PCR of about 6 to 11 cycles was run. TCRdb recomputed calls from the 5' RACE reads with MiXCR, one row per CDR3 protein. Seen here are about 760,000 distinct CDR3 sequences, roughly 56% observed once, and the top ten hold 25% to 30%. The sequencing input was blood. The receptors derive from a middle-aged man in good health.

This chain connects TRBV12-3 or TRBV12-4 to TRBJ2-2, with 9 bases matching TRBD1. The junction had 1 base not matched to a gene; V was cut back by 5 bases and J by 6 bases. CDR3 length: 13 amino acids. The CDR3 spells CASSRQGAGELFF. The DNA for the CDR3 is TGTGCCAGCAGTCGACAGGGGGCCGGGGAGCTGTTTTTT.

The rearrangement joins TRBV2 to TRBJ1-2; possible D gene TRBD1, 6 bases. V was cut by 2 bases and J by 4 bases, with 8 bases left in between. CDR3 length: 13 residues. CDR1 SNHLY and CDR2 FYNNEI come from the germline V gene. Here the CDR3 DNA reads TGTGCCAGCAGTGAACAGGGGACCTATGGCTACACCTTC. It specifies CASSEQGTYGYTF.

The gene calls are TRBV9 and TRBJ2-3; D is undetermined. The CDR3 runs to 15 residues. V was trimmed by 0 bases and J by 2 bases, leaving 10 bases between them. CDR1 is SGDLS and CDR2 is YYNGEE in the germline V gene. The CDR3: CASSVGQAVTDTQYF. The CDR3 DNA follows: TGTGCCAGCAGCGTAGGGCAGGCGGTCACAGATACGCAGTATTTT. The full variable domain, with the rest looked up from reference TRBV9 and TRBJ2-3, is DSGVTQTPKHLITATGQRVTLRCSPRSGDLSVYWYQQSLDQGLQFLIQYYNGEERAKGNILERFSAQQFPDLHSELNLSSLELGDSALYFCASSVGQAVTDTQYFGPGTRLTVL.

This clonotype was seen only once. One junction end does not reproduce the germline sequence, and a read error may be involved. The chain couples TRBV9 to TRBJ2-5; 9 positions agree with TRBD1. The V gene's germline CDR1 is SGDLS and CDR2 YYNGEE. The CDR3 runs to 15 residues. CDR3 loop: CASSVADRGAEIQYF. The CDR3 bases are TGTGCCAGCAGCGTAGCGGACAGGGGAGCGGAGATCCAGTACTTC.

V is TRBV10-3 and J is TRBJ2-5; no firm D call. V was pared by 1 base and J by 5 bases, with 17 bases between. This CDR3 is 16 amino acids long. Germline loops: CDR1 ENHRY, CDR2 SYGVKD. This CDR3 reads CAISELKASSGETQYF. The CDR3 DNA reads as TGTGCCATCAGTGAGTTGAAAGCGTCGAGTGGGGAGACCCAGTACTTC.

The V and J genes are TRBV5-5 and TRBJ1-1, with D possibly TRBD1 on 5 matching bases. Trimming cost V 0 bases and J 1 base, with 10 bases left between them. CDR3 size: 15 residues. Germline loops: CDR1 SGHKS, CDR2 YYEKEE (reference sequence). Written as DNA, the CDR3 is TGTGCCAGCAGCTTGGACTGGGGGAGGAACACTGAAGCTTTCTTT. Its translation: CASSLDWGRNTEAFF.

This clonotype was seen a handful of times. V and J are TRBV6-2 or TRBV6-3 and TRBJ2-5; D gene uncertain. V lost 0 bases, J lost 6 bases, and 5 bases lay in between. This CDR3 spans 12 amino acids. Germline assignment: CDR1 MNHEY and CDR2 SVGEGT. The CDR3 DNA sequence: TGTGCCAGCAGTTACTCTAGGCAGACCCAGTACTTC. Translated: CASSYSRQTQYF.

This rearrangement joins TRBV12-3 or TRBV12-4 to TRBJ2-2; D may be TRBD1 or TRBD2 (6 bases each). V lost 7 bases, J lost 1 base, and 13 bases lay in between. There are 15 residues in the CDR3. CDR3 loop: CASIWGAENTGELFF. The DNA of the CDR3 is TGTGCCAGCATTTGGGGGGCCGAGAACACCGGGGAGCTGTTTTTT.

V and J are TRBV7-9 and TRBJ1-2; TRBD1 is a possible D gene (6 bases). The CDR3 sequence is 15 residues long. CDR1 is SEHNR and CDR2 is FQNEAQ in the germline V gene (reference sequence). Trimming took off 2 bases at V and 8 bases at J, with 18 bases between the two ends. The chain's CDR3 is CASSLTSQGSTGYTF. For the CDR3, the DNA is TGTGCCAGCAGCTTAACGAGCCAGGGGAGTACCGGCTACACCTTC.

This clonotype was recorded a few times. The genes are TRBV5-4 and TRBJ2-7, with 8 bases that match TRBD2. The J call is doubtful: the DNA matches TRBJ2-5 better. Germline V gene lookup returns CDR1 SGHNT and CDR2 YYREEE (reference sequence). This CDR3 contains 15 residues. This CDR3 reads CASSLGRAGVETQYF. The CDR3 nucleotides are TGTGCCAGCAGCTTGGGACGAGCGGGAGTAGAGACCCAGTACTTC.

The rearrangement links TRBV21-1 to TRBJ1-2; the tabulated D call, TRBD1, remains unverified against the DNA. TRBV21-1 is assigned pseudogene status. The CDR3 contains 14 residues. CDR3 sequence reads: CASSKYAGDYGYTF. The CDR3 nucleotides read TGTGCCAGCAGCAAATATGCAGGGGACTATGGCTACACCTTC.

This clonotype was seen a single time. The chain recombines TRBV5-4 with TRBJ2-5; 8 nucleotides agree with TRBD2. V was pared by 3 bases and J by 1 base, with 14 bases of the junction left unmatched. CDR1 is SGHNT, CDR2 YYREEE, per germline (reference sequence). CDR3 length: 18 amino acids. The CDR3 is CASSSPKPGLGSQETQYF. The DNA of the CDR3 is TGTGCCAGCAGCTCCCCTAAACCGGGACTAGGGAGCCAAGAGACCCAGTACTTC. Based on the CDR3 plus reference TRBV5-4 and TRBJ2-5, the full variable domain is ETGVTQSPTHLIKTRGQQVTLRCSSQSGHNTVSWYQQALGQGPQFIFQYYREEENGRGNFPPRFSGLQFPNYSSELNVNALELDDSALYLCASSSPKPGLGSQETQYFGPGTRLLVL.

The V call is TRBV4-1, the J call TRBJ2-5; 8 bases fit TRBD2. The better agreement between TRBJ2-7 and the DNA end casts doubt on the J call. CDR1 is MGHRA and CDR2 is YSYEKL in the germline V gene. The CDR3 runs to 16 residues. Written as DNA, the CDR3 is TGCGCCAGCAGCCAACACGCCGGGACTAGTAACTACGAGCAGTACTTC. The encoded protein is CASSQHAGTSNYEQYF.

This clonotype was seen a handful of times. CDR3 coding DNA: TGTGCCAGCGAACGGGACTCAAAATACAATGAGCAGTTCTTC. Translation: CASERDSKYNEQFF. V usage is TRBV6-2 or TRBV6-3 and J usage is TRBJ2-1; D is possibly TRBD2 (6 bases). The V gene lost 8 bases and the J gene lost 4 bases, with 15 bases spanning the gap. Per germline, CDR1 MNHEY and CDR2 SVGEGT. The length of the CDR3 is 14 residues.

The chain links TRBV29-1 to TRBJ1-2, with 8 positions matching TRBD1. Germline lookup yields CDR1 SQVTM and CDR2 ANQGSEA. There are 14 residues in the CDR3. Germline trimming cut 6 bases from V and 4 bases from J; bases unmatched to any gene: 10. The CDR3 region is CSVQPTGALYGYTF. The CDR3 DNA sequence: TGCAGCGTACAACCGACAGGGGCCCTCTATGGCTACACCTTC.

This chain uses TRBV14 with TRBJ2-4, with D possibly matching TRBD2 (6 bases). The closer fit of TRBJ2-7 to the DNA end suggests the J call may be wrong. Looked up from germline, CDR1 is SGHDN and CDR2 is FVKESK. The CDR3 contains 13 residues. CDR3 DNA: TGTGCCAGCAGCCAAGAATTGGGGGGCGAGCAGTACTTC. Its protein is CASSQELGGEQYF.

The gene calls are TRBV12-3 or TRBV12-4 and TRBJ2-2; maybe TRBD2 (6 bases). V lost 3 bases to trimming and J lost 1 base, with 9 bases between them. This CDR3 has 15 amino acids. The DNA for the CDR3 is TGTGCCAGCAGTTTGGGACTGATGAACACCGGGGAGCTGTTTTTT. It yields the protein CASSLGLMNTGELFF.

The J gene is TRBJ2-2, the V gene TRBV11-2, with 10 bases fitting TRBD2. CDR3 size: 17 residues. The germline gives CDR1 SGHAT, CDR2 FQNNGV. The V gene end was trimmed by 1 base and the J gene end by 7 bases; junction bases not matched to a gene: 9. CDR3 in amino acids: CASSLVASGSLGGELFF. CDR3 bases: TGTGCCAGCAGCTTAGTGGCTAGCGGGAGTCTAGGCGGGGAGCTGTTTTTT. Full variable domain (missing parts from reference TRBV11-2 and TRBJ2-2): EAGVAQSPRYKIIEKRQSVAFWCNPISGHATLYWYQQILGQGPKLLIQFQNNGVVDDSQLPKDRFSAERLKGVDSTLKIQPAKLEDSAVYLCASSLVASGSLGGELFFGEGSRLTVL.

The chain recombines TRBV5-6 with TRBJ1-5; 11 nucleotides line up with TRBD1. With V trimmed by 2 bases and J by 6 bases, 4 bases remained unmatched. This CDR3 spans 15 amino acids. The germline gives CDR1 SGHDT, CDR2 YYEEEE. CDR3 protein: CASSLWDRGIQPQHF. The CDR3 coding sequence is TGTGCCAGCAGCTTATGGGACAGGGGGATTCAGCCCCAGCATTTT.

This clonotype appeared a few times. The chain is built from TRBV7-2 and TRBJ2-4, with unresolved D. The CDR3 is 16 amino acids. Trimming pared 5 bases from V and 0 bases from J, leaving 14 bases between. The germline CDR1 and CDR2 sequences are SGHTA and FQGNSA. The CDR3 loop reads CASSPSRMIAKNIQYF. The CDR3 DNA is TGTGCCAGCAGCCCCTCGCGGATGATAGCCAAAAACATTCAGTACTTC.

This chain joins TRBV28 and TRBJ2-1; D is perhaps TRBD2 (6 bases). Germline CDR1 MDHEN, CDR2 SYDVKM. This CDR3 has 14 residues. Deletions cut 10 bases from V and 5 bases from J, with 18 bases between. CDR3 loop: CATHDGGTHNEQFF. The CDR3 DNA is TGTGCCACCCACGACGGGGGTACCCACAATGAGCAGTTCTTC.

This clonotype was picked up one time. The V call is TRBV4-1, the J call TRBJ2-3; possible D gene TRBD1, 6 bases. This CDR3 spans 15 amino acids. The ends were cut back, 1 base at V and 3 bases at J, with 11 bases in the middle. Germline V CDR1 and CDR2: MGHRA, YSYEKL. CDR3 residues: CASSQGQGTTDTQYF. The CDR3 nucleotides are TGCGCCAGCAGCCAAGGCCAGGGGACAACAGATACGCAGTATTTT.

About this clonotype: This may stem from a read error, because a much larger clone lies one nucleotide away. The CDR3 region is CASSLGQGLNEQYF. In nucleotides, the CDR3 is TGCGCCAGCAGCTTGGGACAGGGCCTCAATGAGCAGTACTTC. This chain joins TRBV5-1 and TRBJ2-5; TRBD1 aligns across 7 bases. Germline V lookup: CDR1 SGHRS, CDR2 YFSETQ. The length of the CDR3 is 14 residues. V lost 0 bases, J lost 11 bases, and 10 bases stayed unmatched.

The V gene is TRBV4-2, the J gene TRBJ2-1; 8 nucleotides align to TRBD2. Germline lookup yields CDR1 LGHNA and CDR2 YNFKEQ. This CDR3 contains 16 residues. Unmatched junction bases numbered 10, after V lost 4 bases and J lost 5 bases. CDR3 in DNA: TGTGCCAGCAGCCGGAGAAGCGGGAGCGACGACAATGAGCAGTTCTTC. Protein: CASSRRSGSDDNEQFF.

This clonotype was seen a few times. This chain uses TRBV7-2 with TRBJ2-1; no clear D. This CDR3 comprises 14 residues. Germline CDR1 and CDR2: SGHTA and FQGNSA. V was pared by 1 base and J by 5 bases, with 9 bases between. As DNA, the CDR3 is TGTGCCAGCAGCTTAGGGTTCCAAAACAATGAGCAGTTCTTC. It codes for CASSLGFQNNEQFF.